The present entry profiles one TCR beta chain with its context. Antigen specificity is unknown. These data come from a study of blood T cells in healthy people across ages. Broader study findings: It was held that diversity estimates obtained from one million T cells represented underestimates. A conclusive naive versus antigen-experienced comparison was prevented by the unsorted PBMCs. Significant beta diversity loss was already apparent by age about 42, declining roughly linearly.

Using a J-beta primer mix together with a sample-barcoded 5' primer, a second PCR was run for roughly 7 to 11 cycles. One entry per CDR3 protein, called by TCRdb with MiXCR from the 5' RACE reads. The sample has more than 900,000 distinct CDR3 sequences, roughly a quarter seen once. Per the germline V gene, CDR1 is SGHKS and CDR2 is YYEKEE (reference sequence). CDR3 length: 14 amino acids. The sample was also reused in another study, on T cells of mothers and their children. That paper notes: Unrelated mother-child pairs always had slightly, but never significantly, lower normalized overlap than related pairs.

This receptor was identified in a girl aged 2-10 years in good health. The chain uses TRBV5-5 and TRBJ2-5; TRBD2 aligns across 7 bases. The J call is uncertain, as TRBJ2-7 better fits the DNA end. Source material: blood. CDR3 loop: CASSLVGLAYEQYF. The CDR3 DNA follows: TGTGCCAGCAGCTTGGTCGGACTAGCCTACGAGCAGTACTTC.